These 11 T cell receptor beta chains share one sample of origin, sequenced in a study of blood T cell repertoires in COVID-19. Measured with immunoSEQ multiplex PCR; TCRdb has only the in-frame clones, and not every one. This sample has about 170,000 clones, with 80% to 90% found just once. Sequencing was done on a sample of peripheral blood. These receptors were obtained from a woman aged 70-85 years who had recovered from COVID-19.

The CDR3 nucleotides read TGTGCCAGCAGCACCCGGGGGGTAGCGGGAGGGCACTACGAGCAGTACTTC. This translates into CASSTRGVAGGHYEQYF. The gene calls are TRBV5-4 and TRBJ2-7, with 11 bases aligning to TRBD2. Per the germline V gene, CDR1 is SGHNT and CDR2 is YYREEE (reference sequence). The CDR3 is 17 amino acids. Germline trimming cut 4 bases from V and 3 bases from J; bases unmatched to any gene: 12.

This clone was detected only once. V is TRBV2 and J is TRBJ1-4; TRBD1 might be the D (5 bases). The CDR3 extends over 14 amino acids. Germline CDR1 SNHLY, CDR2 FYNNEI. V was pared by 1 base and J by 7 bases, with 10 bases between. The CDR3 spells CASSEGAGGEKLFF. CDR3 DNA sequence: TGTGCCAGCAGTGAAGGCGCGGGGGGTGAAAAACTGTTTTTT.

The CDR3 region is CASSHGGRGTDTQYF. Written as DNA, the CDR3 is TGTGCCAGCAGCCACGGGGGTCGGGGCACAGATACGCAGTATTTT. J is TRBJ2-3 and V is TRBV4-2; D might be TRBD2 (6 bases). The germline V gene has CDR1 LGHNA and CDR2 YNFKEQ. The CDR3 runs 15 residues. Between the trimmed V and J ends, which lost 3 bases and 1 base, there was a span of 11 bases.

The genes are TRBV9 and TRBJ1-1, with 8 bases matching TRBD1. The V gene end was trimmed by 4 bases and the J gene end by 0 bases; junction bases not matched to a gene: 17. This CDR3 spans 19 amino acids. CDR1 is SGDLS, CDR2 YYNGEE, per germline. The chain's CDR3 is CASSQGARASPYMNTEAFF. CDR3 sequence (DNA): TGTGCCAGCAGCCAGGGGGCGCGAGCATCCCCTTATATGAACACTGAAGCTTTCTTT.

Comment on this clone: This same CDR3 is encoded by further DNA sequences in the sample. The chain couples TRBV5-1 to TRBJ1-3; D possibly corresponds to TRBD1 (6 bases). CDR3 length equals 15 residues. The V end was cut by 0 bases, the J end by 4 bases, with 11 bases between. Per germline, CDR1 SGHRS and CDR2 YFSETQ. The DNA of the CDR3 is TGCGCCAGCAGCTTGGTAGGGGGTGGAGGAAACACCATATATTTT. This translates into CASSLVGGGGNTIYF. Looking up the rest from reference TRBV5-1 and TRBJ1-3 gives the full variable domain: KAGVTQTPRYLIKTRGQQVTLSCSPISGHRSVSWYQQTPGQGLQFLFEYFSETQRNKGNFPGRFSGRQFSNSRSEMNVSTLELGDSALYLCASSLVGGGGNTIYFGEGSWLTVV.

The table lists this clone with a few counts. This chain uses TRBV24-1 with TRBJ2-2, with D hard to call. CDR1 and CDR2 from the germline V gene are KGHDR and SFDVKD. V lost 7 bases, J lost 6 bases, and 8 bases lay in between. This CDR3 comprises 12 residues. CDR3: CATSRPPGELFF. As DNA, the CDR3 is TGTGCCACCAGCAGGCCCCCCGGGGAGCTGTTTTTT.

This chain joins TRBV12-5 and TRBJ2-4, with D possibly being TRBD2 (6 bases). CDR1 is LGHNT, CDR2 FRNRAP, per germline. The CDR3 contains 16 residues. Deletions cut 5 bases from V and 4 bases from J, with 18 bases between. The CDR3 region has the DNA TGTGCTAGTGGTCCCGGCGGGGCGCGGGGTAAAAACATTCAGTACTTC. As protein: CASGPGGARGKNIQYF.

This sequence joins TRBV29-1 and TRBJ1-2; D remains ambiguous. The CDR3 totals 12 residues. Trimming removed 1 base at V and 4 bases at J, with 7 bases between. CDR1 SQVTM and CDR2 ANQGSEA come from the germline V gene. CDR3 in DNA: TGCAGCGTTGAAGCCCGGTCCTATGGCTACACCTTC. This sequence encodes CSVEARSYGYTF.

This clone has just a few counts. The chain couples TRBV7-9 to TRBJ2-1; 11 nucleotides match TRBD2. CDR1 is SEHNR, CDR2 FQNEAQ, per germline (reference sequence). The CDR3 is 16 residues long. The J segment lost 6 bases and the V segment lost 5 bases, leaving 9 bases of the junction unmatched. CDR3 nucleotides: TGTGCCAGCAGCATCACTAGCGGGAGCACGGGCAATGAGCAGTTCTTC. This gives the protein CASSITSGSTGNEQFF.

This clone turned up a few times. The CDR3 DNA follows: TGTGCCAGCAGCCTCCGGGAGCGGGGTAATGAAAAACTGTTTTTT. Residues: CASSLRERGNEKLFF. This chain connects TRBV5-4 to TRBJ1-4, with D unresolved. Germline V gene sequence: CDR1 SGHNT, CDR2 YYREEE (reference sequence). CDR3 length equals 15 residues. Trimming stripped 4 bases from V and 4 bases from J, with 14 bases between.

On this clone itself: Sequence at one end of the junction differs from germline and may be a read error. The chain uses TRBV4-1 and TRBJ1-2; TRBD1 is a possible D gene (6 bases). CDR1 is MGHRA, CDR2 YSYEKL, per germline. The CDR3 has 14 amino acids. CDR3 nucleotides: TGCGCCAGCAGCCCCCGAGGGGGGAGGGCCGTCAGGGACTTC. Encoded protein: CASSPRGGRAVRDF.